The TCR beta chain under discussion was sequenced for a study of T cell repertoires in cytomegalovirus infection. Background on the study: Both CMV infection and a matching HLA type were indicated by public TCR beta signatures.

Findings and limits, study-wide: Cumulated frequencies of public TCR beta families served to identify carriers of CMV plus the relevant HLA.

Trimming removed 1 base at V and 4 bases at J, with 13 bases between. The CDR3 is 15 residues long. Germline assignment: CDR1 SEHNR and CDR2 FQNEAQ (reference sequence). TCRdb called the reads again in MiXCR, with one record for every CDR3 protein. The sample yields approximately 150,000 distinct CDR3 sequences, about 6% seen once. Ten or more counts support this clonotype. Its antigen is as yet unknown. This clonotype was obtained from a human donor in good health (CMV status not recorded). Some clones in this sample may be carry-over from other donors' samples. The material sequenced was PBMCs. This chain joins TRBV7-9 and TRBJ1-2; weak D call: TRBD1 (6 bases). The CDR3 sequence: CASSLEVTGSYGYTF. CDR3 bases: TGTGCCAGCAGCTTAGAAGTTACAGGGAGCTATGGCTACACCTTC.